The 8 T cell receptor beta chains reported below all come from one sample, sequenced in a study of T cells in pancreatic ductal adenocarcinoma. Assay used: immunoSEQ multiplex PCR; TCRdb lists only in-frame clones, some missing. Of about 98,000 clones listed, about 95% are singletons. Surgery without prior neoadjuvant therapy was the treatment of the selected pancreatic ductal adenocarcinoma patients. The sample consisted of PBMCs. The receptors come from a human donor with pancreatic ductal adenocarcinoma.

The gene calls are TRBV13 and TRBJ2-1; D is unresolved. Germline V gives CDR1 PRHDT, CDR2 FYEKMQ (reference sequence). V gave up 8 bases and J gave up 5 bases, with 10 bases separating them. This CDR3 is 12 amino acids long. CDR3 nucleotides: TGTGCCAGCGGTTTGCGTGACAATGAGCAGTTCTTC. Translated, it gives CASGLRDNEQFF. Full variable domain (remainder filled in from reference TRBV13 and TRBJ2-1): AAGVIQSPRHLIKEKRETATLKCYPIPRHDTVYWYQQGPGQDPQFLISFYEKMQSDKGSIPDRFSAQQFSDYHSELNMSSLELGDSALYFCASGLRDNEQFFGPGTRLTVL.

The DNA of the CDR3 is TGCGCCAGCAGCTTGGAAGTGCGGGAGGGCCTGGCGGGTACGCAGTATTTT. Translated, it gives CASSLEVREGLAGTQYF. The J gene is TRBJ2-3, the V gene TRBV5-1, with 9 positions matching TRBD2. Germline V gene data show CDR1 as SGHRS and CDR2 as YFSETQ. The length of the CDR3 is 17 residues. J gave up 8 bases and V 0 bases, and 13 bases lay outside the gene matches.

The chain employs TRBV4-1 and TRBJ1-4; 8 nucleotides agree with TRBD1. The CDR3 runs to 14 residues. The germline gives CDR1 MGHRA, CDR2 YSYEKL. J was trimmed by 5 bases and V by 4 bases; bases with no gene match: 3. As DNA, the CDR3 is TGCGCCAGCAGCCCGGACAGGGCAAATGAAAAACTGTTTTTT. It codes for CASSPDRANEKLFF.

This rearrangement joins TRBV19 to TRBJ2-5, with D maybe TRBD1 (6 bases). The CDR3 has 14 amino acids. CDR1 and CDR2 from the germline V gene are LNHDA and SQIVND (reference sequence). V was shortened by 5 bases and J by 4 bases, with 14 bases between the two germline ends. The CDR3: CASSDTGSSETQYF. CDR3 DNA sequence: TGTGCCAGTAGTGATACAGGGAGCTCAGAGACCCAGTACTTC.

The V call is TRBV15, the J call TRBJ1-5; D is unresolved. With 5 bases removed from V and 7 bases from J, the gap between germline ends came to 12 bases. Germline-derived CDR1 and CDR2 are LNHNV and YYDKDF (reference sequence). The CDR3 has 13 amino acids. The CDR3 nucleotides read TGTGCCACCAGCGTTGAGGGTCGCCAGCCCCAGCATTTT. It codes for CATSVEGRQPQHF.

The chain carries TRBV6-1 and TRBJ1-2; tentative D call: TRBD1 (5 bases). The CDR3 length is 15 residues. Germline CDR1 is MNHNS and CDR2 is SASEGT. V was shortened by 4 bases and J by 5 bases, with 17 bases between the two germline ends. This CDR3 is CASSGGGGLGYGYTF. For the CDR3, the DNA is TGTGCCAGCAGTGGGGGGGGAGGGTTAGGATATGGCTACACCTTC.

The chain recombines TRBV6-5 with TRBJ2-7; 7 nucleotides line up with TRBD2. CDR1 is MNHEY and CDR2 is SVGAGI in the germline V gene. CDR3 length: 15 amino acids. Trimming at V came to 6 bases and at J to 4 bases, leaving 12 bases not matched to a gene. CDR3 coding DNA: TGTGCCAGCAGCGTCCCCGGTGGGGGGGTTTACGAGCAGTACTTC. It encodes CASSVPGGGVYEQYF.

V is TRBV28 and J is TRBJ1-3; TRBD1 agrees at 9 bases. CDR3 length equals 15 residues. V dropped 8 bases and J dropped 3; count of bases not matched to a gene: 8. From germline, CDR1 is MDHEN and CDR2 SYDVKM. The CDR3 DNA sequence: TGTGCCAGCGGAAACAGGGGGCTAAATGGAAACACCATATATTTT. Protein sequence: CASGNRGLNGNTIYF.